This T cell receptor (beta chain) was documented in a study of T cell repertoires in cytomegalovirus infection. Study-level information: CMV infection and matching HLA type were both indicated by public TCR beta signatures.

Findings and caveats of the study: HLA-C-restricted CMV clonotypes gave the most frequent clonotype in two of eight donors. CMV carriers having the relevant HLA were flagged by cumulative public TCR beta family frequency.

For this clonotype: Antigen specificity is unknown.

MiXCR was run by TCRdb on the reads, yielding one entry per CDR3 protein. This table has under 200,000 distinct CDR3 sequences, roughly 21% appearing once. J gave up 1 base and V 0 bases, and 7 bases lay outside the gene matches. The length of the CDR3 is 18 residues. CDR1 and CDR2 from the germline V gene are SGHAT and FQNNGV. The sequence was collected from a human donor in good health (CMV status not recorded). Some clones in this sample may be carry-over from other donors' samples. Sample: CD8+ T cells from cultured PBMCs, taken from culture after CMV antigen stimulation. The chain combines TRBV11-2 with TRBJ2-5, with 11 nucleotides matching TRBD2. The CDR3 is CASSLDLASGGLQETQYF. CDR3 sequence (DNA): TGTGCCAGCAGCTTAGATCTGGCTAGCGGGGGGCTCCAAGAGACCCAGTACTTC.